The 29 T cell receptor beta chains in this list originate from one sample, sequenced in a study of shared clonotypes between healthy human individuals. This table comes from immunoSEQ multiplex PCR, and its TCRdb copy is limited to in-frame clones, with some not included. The sample has about 1.1 million clones; around three quarters are singletons. Sample: memory CD4+ T cells from PBMCs. The subset is: CD45RA-negative fraction. The source of these receptors is a man aged 18 to 29 in good health. Some clones in this sample may be carry-over from other donors' samples.

The chain links TRBV9 to TRBJ2-3; D remains ambiguous. Germline CDR1 reads SGDLS; CDR2 reads YYNGEE. This CDR3 region has 15 residues. The V end was cut by 3 bases, the J end by 0 bases, with 11 bases between. CDR3 nucleotide sequence: TGTGCCAGCAGCGAGGGCAAACATAGCACAGATACGCAGTATTTT. Translating gives CASSEGKHSTDTQYF.

The chain joins TRBV25-1 to TRBJ2-7, with D possibly TRBD1 on 8 matching bases. Germline V gene lookup returns CDR1 MGHDK and CDR2 SYGVNS. The CDR3 has 17 amino acids. Trimming stripped 5 bases from V and 1 base from J, with 21 bases between. In DNA, the CDR3 is TGTGCCAGCAGTCGGGGTCCCGAGCGGGACAGGTCCTACGAGCAGTACTTC. This codes for CASSRGPERDRSYEQYF.

V gene TRBV5-1 combines with J gene TRBJ2-7, with TRBD2 matching over 13 bases. CDR1 is SGHRS, CDR2 YFSETQ, per germline. J was trimmed by 2 bases and V by 6 bases; bases with no gene match: 11. This CDR3 region has 17 residues. The CDR3 DNA is TGCGCCAGCACCGGTGGCTTGACTAGCGGGAGGACCTACGAGCAGTACTTC. Translated, it gives CASTGGLTSGRTYEQYF.

Comment on this clone: Other nucleotide sequences from this sample produce the same CDR3. The chain combines TRBV18 with TRBJ1-1; D is ambiguous. The CDR3 is 12 residues long. Trimming stripped 0 bases from V and 2 bases from J, with 1 base between. Germline CDR1 reads KGHSH; CDR2 reads LQKENI. CDR3: CASSPPNTEAFF. The CDR3 DNA sequence: TGTGCCAGCTCACCACCTAACACTGAAGCTTTCTTT.

As concerns this clone: The same CDR3 arises from other DNA sequences in this sample as well. V is TRBV6-5 and J is TRBJ2-7; the D gene is possibly TRBD1 (6 bases). V lost 2 bases and J lost 0, with 8 bases in between. CDR1 and CDR2 (germline): MNHEY, SVGAGI. The CDR3 is 14 amino acids. As DNA, the CDR3 is TGTGCCAGCAGTTACGACAGGACCTCCTACGAGCAGTACTTC. Encoded protein: CASSYDRTSYEQYF.

A single count supports this clone. CDR3 coding DNA: TGTGCCAGCAGGGCGGGAGGGCCAGGCAATGAGCAGTTCTTC. Translated: CASRAGGPGNEQFF. V and J are TRBV7-9 and TRBJ2-1; 9 bases match TRBD2. Germline CDR1 and CDR2: SEHNR and FQNEAQ (reference sequence). The CDR3 totals 14 residues. With V trimmed by 6 bases and J by 6 bases, 6 bases remained unmatched.

The V and J genes are TRBV15 and TRBJ1-1; no reliable D call. Between the trimmed V and J ends, which lost 3 bases and 4 bases, there was a span of 9 bases. The CDR3 sequence is 13 residues long. Germline CDR1 LNHNV, CDR2 YYDKDF (reference sequence). CDR3 coding DNA: TGTGCCACCAGCAGTGGAAGGGTCACTGAAGCTTTCTTT. Protein product: CATSSGRVTEAFF.

The chain uses TRBV28 and TRBJ1-3; no definite D call. Germline CDR1 MDHEN, CDR2 SYDVKM. This CDR3 has 15 residues. Trimming left V 2 bases short and J 2 bases short, with 10 bases between. The CDR3 loop is CASSLLRVAGNTIYF. The CDR3 bases are TGTGCCAGCAGTTTACTCCGGGTTGCTGGAAACACCATATATTTT.

The chain recombines TRBV7-2 with TRBJ2-2, with unresolved D. V shed 1 base and J shed 5 bases, with 11 bases lying between them. CDR1 and CDR2 from the germline V gene are SGHTA and FQGNSA. The CDR3 is 15 residues long. This chain's CDR3 is CASSLGAVGTGELFF. The CDR3 nucleotides are TGTGCCAGCAGCTTAGGGGCTGTAGGTACCGGGGAGCTGTTTTTT.

On this clone itself: Other DNA sequences from this sample encode an identical CDR3 as well. V gene TRBV5-4 combines with J gene TRBJ2-3, with D possibly matching TRBD2 (6 bases). CDR1 and CDR2 (germline): SGHNT, YYREEE (reference sequence). V lost 0 bases, J lost 0 bases, and 11 bases lay in between. The CDR3 is made up of 16 amino acids. The CDR3 loop is CASSLGGSGSTDTQYF. The CDR3 DNA is TGTGCCAGCAGCTTGGGAGGAAGCGGGAGCACAGATACGCAGTATTTT.

The rearrangement joins TRBV19 to TRBJ1-1; 11 bases match TRBD1. CDR1 and CDR2 from the germline V gene are LNHDA and SQIVND (reference sequence). This CDR3 is built from 17 residues. The junction had 10 bases not matched to a gene; V was cut back by 6 bases and J by 1 base. This CDR3 is CASSFPYGQGANTEAFF. The CDR3 region has the DNA TGTGCCAGTAGCTTTCCGTACGGACAGGGGGCGAACACTGAAGCTTTCTTT.

This clone was observed at least ten times. The chain has TRBV2 and TRBJ1-3, with D possibly being TRBD1 (5 bases). Trimming shortened V by 3 bases and J by 7 bases, and 7 bases separated the two germline ends. The CDR3 sequence is 12 residues long. The germline V gene has CDR1 SNHLY and CDR2 FYNNEI. The CDR3 DNA is TGTGCCAGCAGTGACAGGGCTAACACCATATATTTT. This encodes CASSDRANTIYF.

The CDR3 loop reads CASSGSGTDTQYF. For the CDR3, the DNA is TGTGCCAGCAGTGGGAGCGGAACAGATACGCAGTATTTT. This chain links TRBV28 with TRBJ2-3; the D gene is possibly TRBD2 (5 bases). The CDR3 totals 13 residues. The germline V gene encodes CDR1 MDHEN and CDR2 SYDVKM. Trimming stripped 5 bases from V and 3 bases from J, with 9 bases between.

About this clone itself: Other DNA sequences from this sample encode an identical CDR3 as well. The genes are TRBV19 and TRBJ1-5, with D possibly TRBD1 on 6 matching bases. The length of the CDR3 is 13 residues. CDR1 is LNHDA, CDR2 SQIVND, per germline (reference sequence). V gave up 6 bases and J gave up 6 bases, with 12 bases separating them. This CDR3 is CASSNRVRQPQHF. CDR3 DNA sequence: TGTGCCAGTAGCAACAGGGTACGTCAGCCCCAGCATTTT.

Concerning this clone: The same CDR3 arises from other DNA sequences in this sample as well. The chain couples TRBV4-2 to TRBJ1-1; D uncertain. The germline gives CDR1 LGHNA, CDR2 YNFKEQ. The V gene lost 0 bases and the J gene lost 0 bases, with 8 bases spanning the gap. CDR3 length equals 15 residues. CDR3 coding DNA: TGTGCCAGCAGCCAAGAACCGGGGATGAACACTGAAGCTTTCTTT. Its translation: CASSQEPGMNTEAFF.

This clone was seen more than once but under ten times. The chain is built from TRBV10-1 and TRBJ1-2; D gene unclear. The CDR3 contains 13 residues. Trimming took off 2 bases at V and 5 bases at J, with 9 bases between the two ends. Germline V gene lookup returns CDR1 WNHNN and CDR2 SYGVQD (reference sequence). The CDR3: CASSEIPGYGYTF. CDR3 DNA: TGCGCCAGCAGTGAGATACCAGGATATGGCTACACCTTC.

CDR3 loop: CASSLSTSRGAKNIQYF. The CDR3 coding sequence is TGCGCCAGCAGCCTTTCGACAAGCCGGGGGGCCAAAAACATTCAGTACTTC. The chain carries TRBV5-1 and TRBJ2-4; D might be TRBD2 (6 bases). Germline values: CDR1 SGHRS, CDR2 YFSETQ. Trimming stripped 4 bases from V and 1 base from J, with 18 bases between. The CDR3 runs 17 residues.

The chain has TRBV27 and TRBJ2-7, with TRBD1 matching over 7 bases. V was pared by 10 bases and J by 10 bases, with 4 bases of the junction left unmatched. The CDR3 has 9 amino acids. Germline CDR1 is MNHEY and CDR2 is SMNVEV (reference sequence). The CDR3 DNA reads as TGTGCCACCCGGACAGGACAGTACTTC. Encoded protein: CATRTGQYF.

At least ten counts were recorded for this clone. This sample includes further DNA sequences coding for the same CDR3. The J gene is TRBJ2-2, the V gene TRBV9; D unclear. Germline V gives CDR1 SGDLS, CDR2 YYNGEE. The CDR3 is made up of 15 amino acids. V lost 0 bases, J lost 5 bases, and 11 bases lay in between. The CDR3 loop reads CASSVEGGRTGELFF. The DNA of the CDR3 is TGTGCCAGCAGCGTAGAGGGTGGTCGGACCGGGGAGCTGTTTTTT.

This rearrangement joins TRBV2 to TRBJ1-1; D remains unclear. Trimming stripped 7 bases from V and 1 base from J, with 13 bases between. Germline V gene data show CDR1 as SNHLY and CDR2 as FYNNEI. CDR3 length equals 14 residues. The CDR3 loop is CASNMAEKNTEAFF. CDR3 nucleotide sequence: TGTGCCAGCAATATGGCGGAAAAGAACACTGAAGCTTTCTTT.

This sequence joins TRBV30 and TRBJ1-3, with a weak D call TRBD1 (6 bases). Germline V lookup: CDR1 GTSNPN, CDR2 SVGIG (reference sequence). CDR3 size: 16 residues. V shed 2 bases and J shed 4 bases, with 18 bases lying between them. The CDR3 nucleotides are TGTGCCTGGAGTCTGGGGGGCTGGGGCTCAGGAAACACCATATATTTT. Residues: CAWSLGGWGSGNTIYF.

On this clone: Other DNA sequences in this specimen translate into the identical CDR3. V and J are TRBV7-3 and TRBJ2-1; a possible D gene is TRBD2 (5 bases). The CDR3 has 12 amino acids. The germline V gene has CDR1 SGHTA and CDR2 FQGTGA. V gave up 5 bases and J gave up 7 bases, with 9 bases separating them. CDR3: CASSPTGNEQFF. The CDR3 DNA reads as TGTGCCAGCAGCCCCACGGGGAATGAGCAGTTCTTC.

This chain joins TRBV18 and TRBJ2-1; maybe TRBD1 (5 bases). The length of the CDR3 is 13 residues. In germline, CDR1 is KGHSH, CDR2 LQKENI. The germline V and J ends were trimmed by 0 bases and 11 bases, with 11 bases remaining between them. CDR3 loop: CASSPPSRDQQFF. The CDR3 DNA is TGTGCCAGCTCACCACCCTCCAGGGATCAGCAGTTCTTC.

This clone was seen once. The junction departs from germline at one end; a sequencing error may be responsible. V is TRBV18 and J is TRBJ2-5; TRBD2 agrees at 8 bases. CDR3 length: 14 residues. CDR1 is KGHSH, CDR2 LQKENI, per germline. CDR3 sequence reads: CASSPPEDSGLVDF. As DNA, the CDR3 is TGTGCCAGCTCACCACCCGAAGATTCGGGACTAGTTGACTTC.

For this clone: Other nucleotide sequences in the sample specify the same CDR3. V and J are TRBV5-1 and TRBJ2-5, with 12 bases lining up with TRBD1. The CDR3 runs 15 residues. J lost 4 bases, V lost 3 bases, and 4 bases had no gene match. Per the germline V gene, CDR1 is SGHRS and CDR2 is YFSETQ. The CDR3 protein is CASSSGQGAGETQYF. DNA of the CDR3: TGCGCCAGCAGCTCGGGACAGGGGGCAGGAGAGACCCAGTACTTC.

The gene calls are TRBV27 and TRBJ2-4; D is uncertain. The V end lost 5 bases, the J end lost 9 bases, and 20 bases lay between the germline ends. The CDR3 has 15 amino acids. The germline CDR1 and CDR2 sequences are MNHEY and SMNVEV (reference sequence). The CDR3 nucleotides read TGTGCCAGCAGTGGGTACCCCCCTTACGCCTTCATTCAGTACTTC. Encoded protein: CASSGYPPYAFIQYF.

This clone has ten or more counts. Distinct nucleotide sequences in the sample also encode this CDR3. This sequence joins TRBV7-9 and TRBJ2-7; D possibly corresponds to TRBD1 (5 bases). Germline CDR1 SEHNR, CDR2 FQNEAQ (reference sequence). The length of the CDR3 is 12 residues. V lost 4 bases to trimming and J lost 3 bases, with 7 bases between them. The CDR3 nucleotides are TGTGCCAGCAGCTCTCAGGGCTACGAGCAGTACTTC. Protein: CASSSQGYEQYF.

The CDR3 region is CASAGPFQETQYF. CDR3 in DNA: TGTGCCAGCGCCGGACCGTTCCAAGAGACCCAGTACTTC. The chain couples TRBV18 to TRBJ2-5; no firm D call. The CDR3 has 13 amino acids. The germline CDR1 and CDR2 sequences are KGHSH and LQKENI. Trimming removed 8 bases at V and 1 base at J, with 11 bases between.

The chain employs TRBV5-1 and TRBJ2-7; TRBD1 is a possible D gene (6 bases). The CDR3 consists of 16 residues. V lost 4 bases, J lost 1 base, and 18 bases lay in between. Germline V gene sequence: CDR1 SGHRS, CDR2 YFSETQ. The DNA of the CDR3 is TGCGCCAGCAGCCCCGGACACAGGCAGGGGTCCTACGAGCAGTACTTC. Its translation: CASSPGHRQGSYEQYF.